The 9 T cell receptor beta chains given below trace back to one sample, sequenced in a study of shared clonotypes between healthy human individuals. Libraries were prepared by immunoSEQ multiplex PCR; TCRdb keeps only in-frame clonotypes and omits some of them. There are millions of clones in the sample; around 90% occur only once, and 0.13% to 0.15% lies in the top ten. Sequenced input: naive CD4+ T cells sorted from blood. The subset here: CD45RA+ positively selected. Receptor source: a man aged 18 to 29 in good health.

The DNA for the CDR3 is TGTGCCAGCAGCGTATCCGTCCTCAACACAGATACGCAGTATTTT. Protein: CASSVSVLNTDTQYF. This chain joins TRBV9 and TRBJ2-3, with D unclear. Trimming pared 1 base from V and 2 bases from J, leaving 11 bases between. CDR3 size: 15 residues. CDR1 is SGDLS, CDR2 YYNGEE, per germline.

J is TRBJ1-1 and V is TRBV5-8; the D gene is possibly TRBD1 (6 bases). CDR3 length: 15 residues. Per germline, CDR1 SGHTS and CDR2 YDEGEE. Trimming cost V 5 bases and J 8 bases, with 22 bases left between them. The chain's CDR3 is CASRIGRGLTPEAFF. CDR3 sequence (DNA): TGTGCCAGCAGAATTGGCAGGGGCTTAACCCCCGAAGCTTTCTTT.

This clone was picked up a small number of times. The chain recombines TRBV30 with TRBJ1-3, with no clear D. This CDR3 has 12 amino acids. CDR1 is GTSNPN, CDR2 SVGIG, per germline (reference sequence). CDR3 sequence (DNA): TGTGCTCTCGATCTGGGGGGAAACACCATATATTTT. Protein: CALDLGGNTIYF.

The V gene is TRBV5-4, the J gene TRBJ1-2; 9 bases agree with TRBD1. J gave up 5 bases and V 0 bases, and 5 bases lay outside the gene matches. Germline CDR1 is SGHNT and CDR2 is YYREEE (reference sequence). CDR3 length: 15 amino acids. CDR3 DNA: TGTGCCAGCAGCTTGGGGACAGGGGATATTTATGGCTACACCTTC. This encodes CASSLGTGDIYGYTF.

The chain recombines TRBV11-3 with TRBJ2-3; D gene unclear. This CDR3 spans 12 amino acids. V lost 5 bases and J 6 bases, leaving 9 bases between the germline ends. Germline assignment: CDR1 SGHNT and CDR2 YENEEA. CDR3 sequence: CASSLRSDTQYF. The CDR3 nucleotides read TGTGCCAGCAGCCTTCGGTCGGATACGCAGTATTTT.

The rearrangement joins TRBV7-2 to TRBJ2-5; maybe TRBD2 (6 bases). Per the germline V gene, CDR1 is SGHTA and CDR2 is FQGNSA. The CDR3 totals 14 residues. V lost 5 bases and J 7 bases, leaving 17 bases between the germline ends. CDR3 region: CASSARLGAWTQYF. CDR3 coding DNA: TGTGCCAGCAGCGCCAGACTAGGGGCTTGGACCCAGTACTTC.

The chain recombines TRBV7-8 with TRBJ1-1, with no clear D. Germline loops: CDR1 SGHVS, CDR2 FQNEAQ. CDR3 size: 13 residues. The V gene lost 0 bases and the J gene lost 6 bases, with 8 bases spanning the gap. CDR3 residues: CASSLALQPEAFF. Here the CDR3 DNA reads TGTGCCAGCAGCTTAGCACTTCAGCCTGAAGCTTTCTTT.

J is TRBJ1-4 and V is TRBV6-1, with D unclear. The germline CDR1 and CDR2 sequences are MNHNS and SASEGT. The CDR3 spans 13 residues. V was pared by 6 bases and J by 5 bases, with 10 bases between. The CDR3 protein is CASRQWLNEKLFF. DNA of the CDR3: TGTGCCAGCAGGCAGTGGCTAAATGAAAAACTGTTTTTT.

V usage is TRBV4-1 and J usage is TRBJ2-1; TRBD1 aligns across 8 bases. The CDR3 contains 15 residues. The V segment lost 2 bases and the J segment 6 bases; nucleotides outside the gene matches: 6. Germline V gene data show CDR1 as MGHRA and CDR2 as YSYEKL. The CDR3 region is CASSQRSTGGNEQFF. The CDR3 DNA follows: TGCGCCAGCAGCCAACGGAGTACAGGGGGCAATGAGCAGTTCTTC.